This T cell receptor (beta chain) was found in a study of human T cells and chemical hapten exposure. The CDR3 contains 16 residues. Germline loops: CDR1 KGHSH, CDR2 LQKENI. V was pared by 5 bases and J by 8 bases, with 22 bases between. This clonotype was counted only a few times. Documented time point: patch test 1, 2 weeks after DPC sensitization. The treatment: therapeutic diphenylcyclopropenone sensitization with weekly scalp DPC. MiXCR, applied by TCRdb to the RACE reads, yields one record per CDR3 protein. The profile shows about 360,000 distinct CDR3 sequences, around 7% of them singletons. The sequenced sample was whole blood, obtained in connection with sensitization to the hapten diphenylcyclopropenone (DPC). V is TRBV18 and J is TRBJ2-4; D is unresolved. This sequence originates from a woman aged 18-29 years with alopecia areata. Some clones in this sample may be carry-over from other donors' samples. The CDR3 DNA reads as TGTGCCAGCTCATCCCTTCGCCAGCCGCGTGAGGACATTCAGTACTTC. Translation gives CASSSLRQPREDIQYF.